The sequence of this T cell receptor beta chain was determined in a study of T cell changes during pregnancy in multiple sclerosis. Assay: immunoSEQ multiplex PCR; the TCRdb copy retains only in-frame clones and omits some. The sample gives about 48,000 clones, 80% to 90% of which show up once; roughly 1.2% is in the top ten. This clone was counted between two and nine times. Germline V gene sequence: CDR1 KGHSH, CDR2 LQKENI. CDR3 size: 15 residues. V shed 2 bases and J shed 2 bases, with 12 bases lying between them. This rearrangement joins TRBV18 to TRBJ1-1; D ambiguous. The sequence derives from a female donor with multiple sclerosis, enrolled in a pregnancy study. Sequencing was performed on CD4+ T cells from peripheral blood mononuclear cells, taken in the second trimester of pregnancy. DNA of the CDR3: TGTGCCAGCTCACCAGGTCGGCAGGTTAACACTGAAGCTTTCTTT. Translation: CASSPGRQVNTEAFF.